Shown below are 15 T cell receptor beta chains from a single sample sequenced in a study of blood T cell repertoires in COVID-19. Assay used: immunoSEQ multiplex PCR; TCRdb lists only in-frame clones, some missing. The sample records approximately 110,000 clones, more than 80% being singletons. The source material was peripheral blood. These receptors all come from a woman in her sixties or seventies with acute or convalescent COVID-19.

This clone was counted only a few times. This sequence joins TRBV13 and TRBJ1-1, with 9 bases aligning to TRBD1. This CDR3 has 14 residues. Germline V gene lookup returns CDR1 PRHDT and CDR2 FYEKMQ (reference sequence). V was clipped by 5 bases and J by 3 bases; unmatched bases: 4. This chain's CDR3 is CASSRGQGYTEAFF. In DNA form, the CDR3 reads TGTGCCAGCAGCCGAGGACAGGGGTACACTGAAGCTTTCTTT.

CDR3 residues: CASSQEWQGYNSPLHF. Here the CDR3 DNA reads TGCGCCAGCAGCCAAGAATGGCAGGGGTATAATTCACCCCTCCACTTT. The rearrangement links TRBV4-1 to TRBJ1-6, with TRBD1 as a possible D gene (6 bases). Germline V gene lookup returns CDR1 MGHRA and CDR2 YSYEKL. This CDR3 contains 16 residues. Trimming took off 0 bases at V and 4 bases at J, with 10 bases between the two ends.

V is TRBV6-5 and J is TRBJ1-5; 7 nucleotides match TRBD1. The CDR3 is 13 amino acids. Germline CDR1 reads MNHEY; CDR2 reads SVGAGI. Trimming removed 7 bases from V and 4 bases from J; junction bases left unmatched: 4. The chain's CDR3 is CASTPTGNQPQHF. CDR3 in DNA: TGTGCCAGCACCCCGACAGGGAATCAGCCCCAGCATTTT.

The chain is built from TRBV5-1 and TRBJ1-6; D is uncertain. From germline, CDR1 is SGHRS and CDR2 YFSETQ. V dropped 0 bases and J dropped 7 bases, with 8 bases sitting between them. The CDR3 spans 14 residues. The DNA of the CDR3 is TGCGCCAGCAGCTTGGTCCAGGAAAATTCACCCCTCCACTTT. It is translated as CASSLVQENSPLHF.

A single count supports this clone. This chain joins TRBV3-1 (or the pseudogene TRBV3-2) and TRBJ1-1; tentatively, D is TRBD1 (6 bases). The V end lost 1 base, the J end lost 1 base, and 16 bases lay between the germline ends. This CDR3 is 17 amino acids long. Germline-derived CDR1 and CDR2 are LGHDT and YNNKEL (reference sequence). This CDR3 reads CASSQGTADAQNTEAFF. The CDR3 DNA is TGTGCCAGCAGCCAAGGGACAGCCGACGCACAGAACACTGAAGCTTTCTTT.

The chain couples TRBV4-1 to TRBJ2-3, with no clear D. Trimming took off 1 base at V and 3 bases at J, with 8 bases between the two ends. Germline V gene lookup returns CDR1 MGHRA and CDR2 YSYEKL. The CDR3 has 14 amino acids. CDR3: CASSQGSPTDTQYF. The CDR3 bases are TGCGCCAGCAGCCAAGGTTCCCCGACAGATACGCAGTATTTT.

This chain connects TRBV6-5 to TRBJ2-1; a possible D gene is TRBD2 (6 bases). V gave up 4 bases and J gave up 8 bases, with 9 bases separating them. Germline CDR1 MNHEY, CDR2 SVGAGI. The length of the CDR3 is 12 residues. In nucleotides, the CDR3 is TGTGCCAGCAGTTCCTGGGAGGATGAGCAGTTCTTC. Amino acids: CASSSWEDEQFF.

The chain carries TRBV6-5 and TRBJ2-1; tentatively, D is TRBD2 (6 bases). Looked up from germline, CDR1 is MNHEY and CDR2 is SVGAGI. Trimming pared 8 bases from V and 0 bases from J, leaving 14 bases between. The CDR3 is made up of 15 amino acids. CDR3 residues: CASRAGSNSYNEQFF. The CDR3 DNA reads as TGTGCCAGCCGAGCGGGCTCTAACTCCTACAATGAGCAGTTCTTC.

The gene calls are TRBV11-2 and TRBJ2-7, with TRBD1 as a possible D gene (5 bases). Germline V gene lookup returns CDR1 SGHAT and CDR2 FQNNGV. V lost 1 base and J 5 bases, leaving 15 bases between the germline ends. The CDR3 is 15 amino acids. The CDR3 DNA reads TGTGCCAGCAGCTTAGGATTTTCAGGGTTACACGAGCAGTACTTC. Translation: CASSLGFSGLHEQYF.

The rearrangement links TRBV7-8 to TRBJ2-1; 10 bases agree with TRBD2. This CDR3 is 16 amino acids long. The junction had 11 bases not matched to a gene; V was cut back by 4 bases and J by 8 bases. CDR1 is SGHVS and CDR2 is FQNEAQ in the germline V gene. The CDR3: CASSWPRASGSYEQFF. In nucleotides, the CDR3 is TGTGCCAGCAGCTGGCCTAGGGCTAGCGGGAGCTATGAGCAGTTCTTC.

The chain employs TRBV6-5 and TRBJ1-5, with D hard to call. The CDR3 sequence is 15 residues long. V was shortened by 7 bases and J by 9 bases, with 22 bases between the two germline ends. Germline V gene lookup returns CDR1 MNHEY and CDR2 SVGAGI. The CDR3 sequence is CASKSSPAPPWPQHF. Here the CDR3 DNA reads TGTGCCAGCAAGTCGTCCCCAGCGCCACCATGGCCCCAGCATTTT.

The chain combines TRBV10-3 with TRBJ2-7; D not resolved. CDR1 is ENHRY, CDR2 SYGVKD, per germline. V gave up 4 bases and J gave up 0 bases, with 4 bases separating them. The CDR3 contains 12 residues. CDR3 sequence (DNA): TGTGCCATCAGTGGGCCCTCCTACGAGCAGTACTTC. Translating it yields CAISGPSYEQYF.

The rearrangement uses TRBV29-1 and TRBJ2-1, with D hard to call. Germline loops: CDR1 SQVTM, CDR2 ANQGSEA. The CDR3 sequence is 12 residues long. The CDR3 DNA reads TGCAGTTCCCGAGGCCCGTACAATGAGCAGTTCTTC. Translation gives CSSRGPYNEQFF.

In nucleotides, the CDR3 is TGTGCCAGCAGCTTGGGCCTCTCCAGGTCCTACGAGCAGTACTTC. This sequence encodes CASSLGLSRSYEQYF. J is TRBJ2-7 and V is TRBV7-2; D gene uncertain. With 3 bases removed from V and 1 base from J, the gap between germline ends came to 13 bases. Per the germline V gene, CDR1 is SGHTA and CDR2 is FQGNSA. This CDR3 is built from 15 residues.

DNA of the CDR3: TGTGCTAGTGGTCTTTTAAGTAGCTCTGGAAACACCATATATTTT. It yields the protein CASGLLSSSGNTIYF. This rearrangement joins TRBV12-5 to TRBJ1-3, with D unresolved. Germline CDR1 reads LGHNT; CDR2 reads FRNRAP. V gave up 5 bases and J gave up 0 bases, with 11 bases separating them. This CDR3 is built from 15 residues. Together with reference TRBV12-5 and TRBJ1-3, the CDR3 gives the full variable domain: DARVTQTPRHKVTEMGQEVTMRCQPILGHNTVFWYRQTMMQGLELLAYFRNRAPLDDSGMPKDRFSAEMPDATLATLKIQPSEPRDSAVYFCASGLLSSSGNTIYFGEGSWLTVV.